A single sample gave rise to the 30 T cell receptor beta chains below, sequenced in a study of blood T cell repertoires in COVID-19. Method: immunoSEQ multiplex PCR; TCRdb's copy keeps in-frame clones and lacks some. Here the sample spans 200,000 to 300,000 clones, just under 85% being singletons. The sequenced sample was peripheral blood. These receptors originate from a woman in her sixties or seventies with active or convalescent COVID-19.

The chain joins TRBV6-4 to TRBJ1-2; possible D gene TRBD1, 6 bases. Deletions cut 6 bases from V and 6 bases from J, with 20 bases between. The CDR3 has 15 residues. The germline V gene encodes CDR1 MRHNA and CDR2 SNTAGT. CDR3: CASSALWGGQDGYTF. The CDR3 region has the DNA TGTGCCAGCAGCGCCCTTTGGGGGGGGCAGGATGGCTACACCTTC.

This chain uses TRBV7-3 with TRBJ2-3; D perhaps matches TRBD2 (5 bases). The germline V gene encodes CDR1 SGHTA and CDR2 FQGTGA. The CDR3 has 17 residues. Trimming stripped 4 bases from V and 0 bases from J, with 17 bases between. The DNA of the CDR3 is TGTGCCAGCAGCTCCTTGGGGAGAACCACTAGCACAGATACGCAGTATTTT. Amino acids: CASSSLGRTTSTDTQYF.

This clone was seen once. The chain links TRBV7-2 to TRBJ2-1; weak D call: TRBD1 (5 bases). Germline CDR1 SGHTA, CDR2 FQGNSA. The CDR3 is made up of 16 amino acids. V was pared by 7 bases and J by 4 bases, with 20 bases between. CDR3 in DNA: TGTGCCAGCACCCCCCGGGCCGGACAAAGATACAATGAGCAGTTCTTC. Protein: CASTPRAGQRYNEQFF.

The chain carries TRBV3-1 (or the pseudogene TRBV3-2) and TRBJ2-3; 9 bases agree with TRBD2. The CDR3 is made up of 16 amino acids. The germline V gene has CDR1 LGHDT and CDR2 YNNKEL (reference sequence). The trim removed 1 base at V and 4 bases at J, leaving 6 bases unmatched. The CDR3 spells CASSQAISGRADTQYF. The CDR3 DNA reads as TGTGCCAGCAGCCAAGCAATTAGCGGGAGAGCAGATACGCAGTATTTT.

The rearrangement joins TRBV29-1 to TRBJ1-1, with D tentatively TRBD1 (5 bases). V was cut by 4 bases and J by 8 bases, with 11 bases left in between. This CDR3 spans 11 amino acids. Germline V CDR1 and CDR2: SQVTM, ANQGSEA. The CDR3 DNA follows: TGCAGCGTTGGGCAGGGTCGGGAAGCTTTCTTT. Amino acid sequence: CSVGQGREAFF.

This chain uses TRBV5-1 with TRBJ1-2; possible D gene TRBD1, 5 bases. V dropped 8 bases and J dropped 4 bases, with 18 bases sitting between them. This CDR3 region has 14 residues. Germline V lookup: CDR1 SGHRS, CDR2 YFSETQ. In DNA form, the CDR3 reads TGCGCCAGTCACTCGGGTCAGGGAGGCTATGGCTACACCTTC. This gives the protein CASHSGQGGYGYTF.

The rearrangement links TRBV7-9 to TRBJ1-1, with TRBD1 identical over 10 bases. The CDR3 totals 14 residues. V lost 5 bases and J lost 7; bases outside the gene matches: 7. The germline gives CDR1 SEHNR, CDR2 FQNEAQ (reference sequence). The CDR3 nucleotides read TGTGCCAGCAGCCATTACCGGGACAGGGGTGAAGCTTTCTTT. Translated: CASSHYRDRGEAFF.

The gene calls are TRBV12-1 and TRBJ2-7; the table assigns TRBD1, which was not confirmed against the DNA. TRBV12-1 is termed a pseudogene. CDR3 length: 15 residues. The DNA of the CDR3 is TGTGCCAGCAGCTTTAAGGAGGACAGGGGGGTCGAGCAGTACTTC. It yields the protein CASSFKEDRGVEQYF.

This clone was counted a few times. The V gene is TRBV6-1, the J gene TRBJ1-5; maybe TRBD1 (5 bases). The CDR3 length is 16 residues. Germline V lookup: CDR1 MNHNS, CDR2 SASEGT. V was shortened by 0 bases and J by 3 bases, with 12 bases between the two germline ends. The chain's CDR3 is CASSEALPGPNQPQHF. The CDR3, as DNA: TGTGCCAGCAGTGAAGCGTTGCCAGGGCCCAATCAGCCCCAGCATTTT.

This chain links TRBV4-1 with TRBJ1-4; 8 nucleotides line up with TRBD1. The CDR3 covers 17 residues. Germline-derived CDR1 and CDR2 are MGHRA and YSYEKL. V was clipped by 2 bases and J by 7 bases; unmatched bases: 12. CDR3 sequence: CASSQSNLGTGGEKLFF. CDR3 bases: TGCGCCAGCAGCCAATCGAACCTGGGGACAGGCGGTGAAAAACTGTTTTTT.

This clone was seen only once. This rearrangement joins TRBV11-2 to TRBJ1-5, with a weak D call TRBD1 (6 bases). This CDR3 is 14 amino acids long. Trimming took 1 base from V and 6 from J, leaving 10 bases between them. The germline gives CDR1 SGHAT, CDR2 FQNNGV. This CDR3 is CASSLAGDGQPQHF. As DNA, the CDR3 is TGTGCCAGCAGCTTAGCAGGGGACGGTCAGCCCCAGCATTTT.

The rearrangement links TRBV7-8 to TRBJ2-7; possible D gene TRBD1, 6 bases. V was trimmed by 5 bases and J by 8 bases, leaving 19 bases between them. CDR3 length: 14 residues. CDR1 is SGHVS and CDR2 is FQNEAQ in the germline V gene. The CDR3 DNA follows: TGTGCCAGCAGCGAGACAGGAACCCTACGCAAGCAGTACTTC. Protein sequence: CASSETGTLRKQYF.

This chain links TRBV5-1 with TRBJ2-1; 9 bases fit TRBD1. The CDR3 runs to 13 residues. Germline CDR1 reads SGHRS; CDR2 reads YFSETQ. The J segment lost 4 bases and the V segment lost 6 bases, leaving 2 bases of the junction unmatched. The CDR3 coding sequence is TGCGCCAGCACGGGACAGGGATACAATGAGCAGTTCTTC. It is translated as CASTGQGYNEQFF.

V usage is TRBV7-8 and J usage is TRBJ1-5; 8 nucleotides match TRBD1. Trimming at V came to 1 base and at J to 6 bases, leaving 8 bases not matched to a gene. The CDR3 has 16 amino acids. The germline CDR1 and CDR2 sequences are SGHVS and FQNEAQ. This CDR3 reads CASSLDGQGALQPQHF. The CDR3 region has the DNA TGTGCCAGCAGCTTAGACGGCCAGGGGGCGCTTCAGCCCCAGCATTTT.

The chain links TRBV27 to TRBJ2-6; D possibly corresponds to TRBD1 (6 bases). Trimming removed 3 bases at V and 0 bases at J, with 24 bases between. Germline assignment: CDR1 MNHEY and CDR2 SMNVEV (reference sequence). The CDR3 totals 21 residues. Here the CDR3 reads CASSFYTPGQHRGSGANVLTF. The CDR3 coding sequence is TGTGCCAGCAGTTTTTACACACCGGGACAACATAGGGGCTCTGGGGCCAACGTCCTGACTTTC. Together with reference TRBV27 and TRBJ2-6, the CDR3 gives the full variable domain: EAQVTQNPRYLITVTGKKLTVTCSQNMNHEYMSWYRQDPGLGLRQIYYSMNVEVTDKGDVPEGYKVSRKEKRNFPLILESPSPNQTSLYFCASSFYTPGQHRGSGANVLTFGAGSRLTVL.

This chain connects TRBV7-3 to TRBJ2-3; D uncertain. Per the germline V gene, CDR1 is SGHTA and CDR2 is FQGTGA. The germline V and J ends were trimmed by 2 bases and 6 bases, with 12 bases remaining between them. This CDR3 region has 14 residues. The CDR3 sequence is CASSLDPGWDTQYF. In DNA, the CDR3 is TGTGCCAGCAGCTTAGACCCAGGTTGGGATACGCAGTATTTT.

This clone was observed a handful of times. The chain recombines TRBV14 with TRBJ1-2; tentatively, D is TRBD1 (5 bases). Germline loops: CDR1 SGHDN, CDR2 FVKESK. This CDR3 has 12 amino acids. V gave up 4 bases and J gave up 8 bases, with 11 bases separating them. CDR3 bases: TGTGCCAGCAGCCTAGGGGTCGCGGGCTACACCTTC. It yields the protein CASSLGVAGYTF.

The chain couples TRBV6-6 to TRBJ1-5; D call uncertain. V gave up 7 bases and J gave up 0 bases, with 7 bases separating them. The CDR3 is 13 residues long. Germline V gene data show CDR1 as MNHNY and CDR2 as SVGAGI (reference sequence). The CDR3: CASTQDSNQPQHF. CDR3 DNA: TGTGCCAGCACCCAGGATAGCAATCAGCCCCAGCATTTT.

V gene TRBV15 combines with J gene TRBJ2-1; D remains ambiguous. The CDR3 spans 14 residues. Germline CDR1 LNHNV, CDR2 YYDKDF (reference sequence). V was shortened by 0 bases and J by 4 bases, with 7 bases between the two germline ends. The CDR3 reads CATSRDRVYNEQFF. CDR3 sequence (DNA): TGTGCCACCAGCAGAGATCGGGTTTACAATGAGCAGTTCTTC.

J is TRBJ1-1 and V is TRBV28; D is possibly TRBD1 (5 bases). There are 14 residues in the CDR3. Germline CDR1 is MDHEN and CDR2 is SYDVKM. V was pared by 7 bases and J by 4 bases, with 16 bases between. CDR3 sequence (DNA): TGTGCCAGCATCCACCCTCGGGGGAGCACTGAAGCTTTCTTT. This translates into CASIHPRGSTEAFF.

The chain carries TRBV20-1 and TRBJ1-4; 8 positions match TRBD1. This CDR3 spans 11 amino acids. CDR1 and CDR2 (germline): DFQATT, SNEGSKA (reference sequence). V shed 5 bases, J shed 10 bases, and the junction held 3 bases outside the gene matches. The CDR3, as DNA: TGCAGTGCTCCTACAGGGGGAAAACTGTTTTTT. Amino acid sequence: CSAPTGGKLFF.

V usage is TRBV6-5 and J usage is TRBJ1-1, with D maybe TRBD1 (5 bases). V lost 2 bases and J 4 bases, leaving 8 bases between the germline ends. Germline V lookup: CDR1 MNHEY, CDR2 SVGAGI. The CDR3 is 13 amino acids. This CDR3 reads CASSYVRGTEAFF. The DNA of the CDR3 is TGTGCCAGCAGTTACGTTAGGGGCACTGAAGCTTTCTTT.

This sequence joins TRBV11-2 and TRBJ1-3; D gene ambiguous. The CDR3 spans 15 residues. V gave up 3 bases and J gave up 0 bases, with 9 bases separating them. Germline V gene data show CDR1 as SGHAT and CDR2 as FQNNGV. The CDR3 DNA is TGTGCCAGCAGCTTCCGCGCCATCTCTGGAAACACCATATATTTT. This gives the protein CASSFRAISGNTIYF.

The CDR3 here is CASSRDFYEQYV. CDR3 nucleotides: TGTGCCAGCAGTCGTGACTTCTACGAGCAGTACGTC. V and J are TRBV5-6 and TRBJ2-7; D unclear. Germline CDR1 and CDR2: SGHDT and YYEEEE. CDR3 length equals 12 residues. V gave up 5 bases and J gave up 3 bases, with 9 bases separating them.

This chain connects TRBV27 to TRBJ2-6, with a weak D call TRBD1 (5 bases). Trimming cost V 6 bases and J 7 bases, with 7 bases left between them. Germline CDR1 is MNHEY and CDR2 is SMNVEV (reference sequence). This CDR3 contains 12 residues. The CDR3 DNA sequence: TGTGCCAGCAGGCAGGGAGCCAACGTCCTGACTTTC. Translating gives CASRQGANVLTF.

This chain connects TRBV20-1 to TRBJ2-3, with TRBD2 as a possible D gene (5 bases). Trimming removed 3 bases at V and 4 bases at J, with 20 bases between. Germline V gene sequence: CDR1 DFQATT, CDR2 SNEGSKA (reference sequence). The CDR3 is made up of 16 amino acids. The CDR3 reads CSASNPIPFGADTQYF. DNA of the CDR3: TGCAGTGCTAGTAACCCTATCCCATTCGGGGCAGATACGCAGTATTTT.

The chain is built from TRBV24-1 and TRBJ2-1, with 12 nucleotides matching TRBD1. The junction had 14 bases not matched to a gene; V was cut back by 6 bases and J by 0 bases. The CDR3 extends over 20 amino acids. The V gene's germline CDR1 is KGHDR and CDR2 SFDVKD. CDR3 region: CATSSPPGQGALASYNEQFF. For the CDR3, the DNA is TGTGCCACCAGTTCCCCCCCGGGACAGGGGGCCTTAGCCTCCTACAATGAGCAGTTCTTC.

This chain links TRBV5-1 with TRBJ2-3; 11 bases agree with TRBD2. There are 16 residues in the CDR3. J was trimmed by 0 bases and V by 4 bases; bases with no gene match: 4. Germline V gene data show CDR1 as SGHRS and CDR2 as YFSETQ. CDR3 region: CASSPRTSGSTDTQYF. The CDR3 DNA reads as TGCGCCAGCAGCCCGCGGACTAGCGGGAGCACAGATACGCAGTATTTT.

V is TRBV2 and J is TRBJ1-5; 7 nucleotides line up with TRBD1. After removal of 3 bases from V and 5 bases from J, the junction contained 4 bases not matched to a gene. The CDR3 loop spans 14 amino acids. Germline-derived CDR1 and CDR2 are SNHLY and FYNNEI. The CDR3 DNA sequence: TGTGCCAGCAGTGATCGACAGGGTCATCAGCCCCAGCATTTT. Residues: CASSDRQGHQPQHF.

The chain is built from TRBV6-5 and TRBJ1-5; no clear D gene. Germline values: CDR1 MNHEY, CDR2 SVGAGI. The CDR3 covers 14 residues. V was trimmed by 8 bases and J by 8 bases, leaving 19 bases between them. In DNA form, the CDR3 reads TGTGCCAGCCCTCTAACGCGGGCCCCGGAGCCCCAGCATTTT. Translation: CASPLTRAPEPQHF.